This passage covers 11 T cell receptor beta chains from one sample sequenced in a study of T cell responses to AZD1222 COVID-19 vaccine. Produced via immunoSEQ multiplex PCR; TCRdb's table is partial and in-frame only. The data show some 110,000 clones, with roughly 84% seen just once and about 9.4% held by the top ten. Specimen: peripheral blood, collected on day 0 of AZD1222 vaccination. The receptors derive from an adult in good health.

The chain recombines TRBV3-1 (or the pseudogene TRBV3-2) with TRBJ2-2; TRBD1 might be the D (5 bases). V lost 8 bases and J lost 6, with 16 bases in between. Germline CDR1 LGHDT, CDR2 YNNKEL (reference sequence). The CDR3 runs 14 residues. The CDR3 here is CASGLPRVPGELFF. The CDR3 bases are TGTGCCAGCGGCCTACCCAGGGTTCCCGGGGAGCTGTTTTTT.

The chain couples TRBV6-1 to TRBJ1-2, with 7 bases that match TRBD1. The germline CDR1 and CDR2 sequences are MNHNS and SASEGT. This CDR3 contains 13 residues. V lost 3 bases, J lost 4 bases, and 2 bases stayed unmatched. The CDR3 sequence is CASSDTGVYGYTF. CDR3 coding DNA: TGTGCCAGCAGTGATACAGGGGTCTATGGCTACACCTTC.

The chain has TRBV5-1 and TRBJ1-1; D not certain. Germline assignment: CDR1 SGHRS and CDR2 YFSETQ. The CDR3 spans 15 residues. Trimming cost V 0 bases and J 4 bases, with 13 bases left between them. CDR3 amino acids: CASSLAGPQGTEAFF. The DNA for the CDR3 is TGCGCCAGCAGCTTGGCCGGGCCCCAAGGCACTGAAGCTTTCTTT.

The chain uses TRBV18 and TRBJ2-7; tentatively, D is TRBD1 or TRBD2 (5 bases each). This CDR3 comprises 15 residues. V lost 6 bases and J 3 bases, leaving 18 bases between the germline ends. Germline loops: CDR1 KGHSH, CDR2 LQKENI. CDR3 nucleotide sequence: TGTGCCAGCTCCCTAACTGAGGGGCCTTACTACGAGCAGTACTTC. Translation: CASSLTEGPYYEQYF.

The sample holds a few counts of this clone. The rearrangement uses TRBV24-1 and TRBJ1-1; D unresolved. The germline V and J ends were trimmed by 7 bases and 4 bases, with 18 bases remaining between them. The CDR3 sequence is 15 residues long. Per the germline V gene, CDR1 is KGHDR and CDR2 is SFDVKD. CDR3 in amino acids: CATRASETGITEAFF. CDR3 DNA: TGTGCCACCAGGGCCAGCGAAACTGGTATCACTGAAGCTTTCTTT.

This sequence joins TRBV24-1 and TRBJ2-1; 9 bases map to TRBD1. Germline values: CDR1 KGHDR, CDR2 SFDVKD. The CDR3 runs 14 residues. V trimming: 9 bases; J trimming: 7 bases; junction bases outside the gene matches: 9. CDR3 sequence: CATSGTGMVNEQFF. In DNA, the CDR3 is TGTGCCACCTCTGGGACAGGGATGGTAAATGAGCAGTTCTTC.

The chain is built from TRBV2 and TRBJ2-5; D is ambiguous. Trimming cost V 3 bases and J 5 bases, with 4 bases left between them. Looked up from germline, CDR1 is SNHLY and CDR2 is FYNNEI. This CDR3 has 11 residues. CDR3 residues: CASSDWETQYF. In nucleotides, the CDR3 is TGTGCCAGCAGTGATTGGGAGACCCAGTACTTC.

This chain links TRBV7-3 with TRBJ1-2, with D possibly TRBD1 on 6 matching bases. The V gene lost 1 base and the J gene lost 3 bases, with 9 bases spanning the gap. Germline CDR1 is SGHTA and CDR2 is FQGTGA. The CDR3 extends over 14 amino acids. The CDR3 DNA follows: TGTGCCAGCAGCTTAATCGCAGGGGACTATGGCTACACCTTC. Residues: CASSLIAGDYGYTF.

V and J are TRBV27 and TRBJ2-5; D might be TRBD2 (7 bases). The germline V gene has CDR1 MNHEY and CDR2 SMNVEV (reference sequence). The CDR3 has 16 residues. The ends were cut back, 0 bases at V and 1 base at J, with 12 bases in the middle. CDR3 coding DNA: TGTGCCAGCAGTTTATCGAGGCGGGGGCCCCAAGAGACCCAGTACTTC. Its translation is CASSLSRRGPQETQYF.

The chain couples TRBV28 to TRBJ1-6; TRBD1 is a possible D gene (5 bases). Trimming took 8 bases from V and 5 from J, leaving 13 bases between them. The CDR3 loop spans 14 amino acids. The germline CDR1 and CDR2 sequences are MDHEN and SYDVKM. DNA of the CDR3: TGTGCCAGCGGGTCGGGGCAGAATAATTCACCCCTCCACTTT. It is translated as CASGSGQNNSPLHF. The whole variable domain, remainder taken from reference TRBV28 and TRBJ1-6, is DVKVTQSSRYLVKRTGEKVFLECVQDMDHENMFWYRQDPGLGLRLIYFSYDVKMKEKGDIPEGYSVSREKKERFSLILESASTNQTSMYLCASGSGQNNSPLHFGNGTRLTVT.

The chain combines TRBV5-8 with TRBJ2-3; D ambiguous. The V end lost 1 base, the J end lost 5 bases, and 8 bases lay between the germline ends. This CDR3 spans 13 amino acids. The germline V gene encodes CDR1 SGHTS and CDR2 YDEGEE. CDR3 amino acids: CASSLRPEDTQYF. The CDR3 DNA reads as TGTGCCAGCAGCTTGAGGCCAGAAGATACGCAGTATTTT.